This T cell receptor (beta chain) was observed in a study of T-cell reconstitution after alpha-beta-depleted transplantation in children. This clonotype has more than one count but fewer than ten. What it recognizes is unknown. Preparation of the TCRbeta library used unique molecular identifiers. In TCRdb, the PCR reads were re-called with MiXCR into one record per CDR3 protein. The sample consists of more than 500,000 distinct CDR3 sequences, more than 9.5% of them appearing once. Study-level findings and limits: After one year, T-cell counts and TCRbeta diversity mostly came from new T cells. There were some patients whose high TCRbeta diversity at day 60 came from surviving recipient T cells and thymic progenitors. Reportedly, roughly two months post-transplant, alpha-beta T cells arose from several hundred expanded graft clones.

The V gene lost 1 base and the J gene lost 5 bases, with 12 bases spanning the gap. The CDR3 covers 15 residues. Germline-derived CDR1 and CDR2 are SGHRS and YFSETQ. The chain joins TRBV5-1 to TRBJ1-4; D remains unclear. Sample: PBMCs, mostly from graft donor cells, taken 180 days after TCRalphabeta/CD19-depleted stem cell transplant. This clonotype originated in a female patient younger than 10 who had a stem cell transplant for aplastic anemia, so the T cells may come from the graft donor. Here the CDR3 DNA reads TGCGCCAGCAGCTTGTTGCCGGTCCGAAATGAAAAACTGTTTTTT. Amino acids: CASSLLPVRNEKLFF.